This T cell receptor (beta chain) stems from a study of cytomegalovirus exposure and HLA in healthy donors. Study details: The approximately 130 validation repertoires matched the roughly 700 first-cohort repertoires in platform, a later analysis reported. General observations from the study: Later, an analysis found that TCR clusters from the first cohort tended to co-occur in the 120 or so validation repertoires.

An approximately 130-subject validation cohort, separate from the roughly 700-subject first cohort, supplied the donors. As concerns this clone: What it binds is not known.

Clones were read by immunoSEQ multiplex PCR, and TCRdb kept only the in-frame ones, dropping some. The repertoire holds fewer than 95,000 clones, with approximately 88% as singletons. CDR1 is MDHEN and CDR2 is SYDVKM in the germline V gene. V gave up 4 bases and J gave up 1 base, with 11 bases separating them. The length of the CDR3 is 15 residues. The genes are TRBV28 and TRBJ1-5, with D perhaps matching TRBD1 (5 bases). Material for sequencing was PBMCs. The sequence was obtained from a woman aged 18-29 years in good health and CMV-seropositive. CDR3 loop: CASSSPSGSNQPQHF. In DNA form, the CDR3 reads TGTGCCAGCAGTTCCCCTTCAGGGAGCAATCAGCCCCAGCATTTT.